This T cell receptor beta chain derives from a study of blood T cell repertoires in COVID-19. Trimming took 3 bases from V and 8 from J; bases not matched to a gene: 2. This CDR3 comprises 12 residues. Looked up from germline, CDR1 is GTSNPN and CDR2 is SVGIG (reference sequence). Using immunoSEQ multiplex PCR, the repertoire was profiled, and TCRdb retains in-frame clones only, with some absent. The sample yields roughly 68,000 clones, under 85% seen once. Material: peripheral blood. The origin of this receptor is a woman between 50 and 59 years old with acute or convalescent COVID-19. The rearrangement uses TRBV30 and TRBJ1-4; TRBD1 matches at 8 bases. CDR3 DNA sequence: TGTGCCTGGAGCGGACAGGGAGAAAAACTGTTTTTT. It is translated as CAWSGQGEKLFF.